This TCR beta chain was captured by sequencing in a study of neoadjuvant nivolumab and ipilimumab in lung cancer (dated by TCRdb to the early 2020s). The study in broad terms: Nivolumab was administered intravenously at 3 mg/kg on days 1, 15 and 29, and in the combination arm ipilimumab 1 mg/kg was added on day 1 only. Matched pretherapy and resected tumor pairs were analyzed from seven patients, of whom four had been treated with nivolumab and three with nivolumab plus ipilimumab. The study compared TCR repertoires in pretherapy (baseline) peripheral blood with TCR repertoires in tumors resected at surgery after neoadjuvant immune checkpoint blockade. Of the roughly 45 patients with operable NSCLC treated in the trial, roughly 23 were randomized to nivolumab monotherapy and roughly 21 to nivolumab plus ipilimumab. For each study arm, the primary endpoint of the trial was the rate of major pathologic response (MPR) in the intention-to-treat population. What the study reported, not specific to this receptor: Compared with tumor-adjacent uninvolved lung, resected tumors had greater TCR richness and clonality, and increases showed up in more of the dual-therapy-treated tumors. There was no significant correlation between TCR clonality and pathologic tumor regression, and just a single major-pathologic-response sample was available for the clonality-regression analysis. TCR richness in pretherapy blood showed a positive correlation with richness in tumors resected after neoadjuvant therapy (Spearman R of about 0.77). From pretherapy to surgery, increases in tumor T-cell richness and clonality were observed in three of three dual-therapy tumors but in only two of four nivolumab-treated tumors. TCR sequencing was performed in a small number of samples.

Worth noting for this clone: No cognate antigen has been identified for it. The input lacks base qualities; no much larger clone sits a single base away.

Receptor libraries were prepared by the immunoSEQ multiplex PCR assay. Turning to the authors' computational methods: Repertoires were summarized by richness and clonality, and significantly expanded and contracted clones were identified between pre- and post-therapy samples. Here the immuneACCESS table is served through TCRdb, limited to in-frame sequences with V and J called. Missing clones are a known gap in these copies; in checked studies unresolved V genes cover under half, and the rest lacks a known reason. That table is the source of V, J and clone size, and D and trimming were worked out from the DNA. This sample has around 2,000 clones in its table, and over 75% of those were observed once. The biggest ten clones account for roughly 4.5% of the sample. The sample's time point, from its label and the paper: pretherapy, before neoadjuvant immune checkpoint inhibitors. Samples were obtained from the phase 2 randomized NEOSTAR trial, in which neoadjuvant nivolumab or nivolumab plus ipilimumab followed by surgery was tested in operable NSCLC.

Sequences SGHAT (CDR1) and FQDESV (CDR2) are obtained from the germline V gene (reference sequence). Trimming removed 3 bases from V and 7 bases from J, leaving 15 bases between the germline ends. Its CDR3 holds 14 amino acids, cysteine through phenylalanine. The retained sequence is limited to the CDR3, 42 bases, with the frame set at the first base. The chain links TRBV11-1 with TRBJ1-2; no D segment can be confidently identified. The sequencing here drew on tumor tissue, taken before neoadjuvant nivolumab, alone or with ipilimumab. The TCR was taken from an adult with non-small cell lung cancer. The CDR3 reads CASSLAHTDIGYTF. The sequenced DNA: TGTGCCAGCAGCTTGGCACACACAGATATTGGCTACACCTTC.